This T cell receptor beta chain was sequenced for a study of control samples from healthy donors and cancer patients. The CDR3 extends over 14 amino acids. V shed 5 bases and J shed 1 base, with 8 bases lying between them. Germline loops: CDR1 SGHNT, CDR2 YENEEA. Some clones are missing from TCRdb's copy, which holds only in-frame ones; the method was immunoSEQ multiplex PCR. Here the sample spans about 150,000 clones, roughly 93% being singletons. This TCR derives from a man aged 18 to 29 in good health. The gene calls are TRBV11-3 and TRBJ2-2, with D unresolved. Specimen: blood. CDR3 in amino acids: CASSPWVNTGELFF. As DNA, the CDR3 is TGTGCCAGCAGCCCCTGGGTGAACACCGGGGAGCTGTTTTTT.